This is a list of T cell receptor beta chains from one sample in a study of beta chain features in type 1 diabetes. Generated by immunoSEQ multiplex PCR, the TCRdb table keeps only in-frame clones and is missing some. In the table there are roughly 300,000 clones, around 7.6% of which are singletons. Sequenced material: central memory CD4+ T cells from blood. These receptors all come from a young woman in good health. Both conserved end residues are part of each CDR3. Fields, in order: CDR3 DNA, CDR3 protein, D gene, V gene, J gene, clone size. The D gene is left open where the match is weak. The listing skips clone size in some rows; elsewhere it reads once, few, many or a size class.

TGTGCCAGTAGCAGGTCTTCCGATGAAAAACTGTTTTTT	CASSRSSDEKLFF	NA	TRBV19	TRBJ1-4	few
TGTGCCAGCAGCTACCTTTACACAGATACGCAGTATTTT	CASSYLYTDTQYF	NA	TRBV7-2	TRBJ2-3	NA
TGCGCCAGCACCGAGCGCGGGGTAGGGCGGTTCTTC	CASTERGVGRFF	NA	TRBV5-1	TRBJ2-1	few
TGTGCCACCAGCAGAGATCCGGCTACCCAAGAGACCCAGTACTTC	CATSRDPATQETQYF	NA	TRBV15	TRBJ2-5	NA
TGTGCCAGCAGGCGGGTCTGGGACCATCAAGAGACCCAGTACTTC	CASRRVWDHQETQYF	NA	TRBV6-1	TRBJ2-5	NA
TGTGCCAGCAGCTCGACTCTAGCGGATACGCAGTATTTT	CASSSTLADTQYF	NA	TRBV5-5	TRBJ2-3	NA
TGTGCCAGCACCTCGGACAGGATTAGCAATCAGCCCCAGCATTTT	CASTSDRISNQPQHF	TRBD1	TRBV7-2	TRBJ1-5	few
TGTGCCAGCAGCCCAGGGACACCACCCTTCGAAAAACTGTTTTTT	CASSPGTPPFEKLFF	NA	TRBV7-9	TRBJ1-4	NA
TGTGCCAGCAGTCCCGCCGTTGTGAGACTAGCGGGACGAGAGACCCAGTACTTC	CASSPAVVRLAGRETQYF	TRBD2	TRBV27	TRBJ2-5	NA
TGTGCCAGCAGCTTAGGGTTTGTCGGGAGTGATACGCAGTATTTT	CASSLGFVGSDTQYF	NA	TRBV7-6	TRBJ2-3	NA
TGTGCCAGCAGCTTGACCGGGGAACCGCAAGAGACCCAGTACTTC	CASSLTGEPQETQYF	NA	TRBV5-4	TRBJ2-5	NA
TGTGCCAGCTCCTTTGACGGTTCCTACGAGCAGTACTTC	CASSFDGSYEQYF	NA	TRBV6-6	TRBJ2-7	NA
TGCGCCAGCAGTGAGTCTCAGGCTGGGACTGAAGCTTTCTTT	CASSESQAGTEAFF	NA	TRBV10-1	TRBJ1-1	few
TGTGCCAGCAGTGCGTGGTCAGCTCGAGGCCCAGATACGCAGTATTTT	CASSAWSARGPDTQYF	NA	TRBV6-1	TRBJ2-3	few
TGTGCCAGCAGCGCCGGACAGGGCTATGGCTACACCTTC	CASSAGQGYGYTF	TRBD1	TRBV7-8	TRBJ1-2	few
TGTGCCAGCAGCATGGACAGCTATGGCTACACCTTC	CASSMDSYGYTF	NA	TRBV6-6	TRBJ1-2	many
TGTGCCAGCAGCCCCGTCGCTGGGGAAGCGGAGACCCAGTACTTC	CASSPVAGEAETQYF	NA	TRBV7-2	TRBJ2-5	few